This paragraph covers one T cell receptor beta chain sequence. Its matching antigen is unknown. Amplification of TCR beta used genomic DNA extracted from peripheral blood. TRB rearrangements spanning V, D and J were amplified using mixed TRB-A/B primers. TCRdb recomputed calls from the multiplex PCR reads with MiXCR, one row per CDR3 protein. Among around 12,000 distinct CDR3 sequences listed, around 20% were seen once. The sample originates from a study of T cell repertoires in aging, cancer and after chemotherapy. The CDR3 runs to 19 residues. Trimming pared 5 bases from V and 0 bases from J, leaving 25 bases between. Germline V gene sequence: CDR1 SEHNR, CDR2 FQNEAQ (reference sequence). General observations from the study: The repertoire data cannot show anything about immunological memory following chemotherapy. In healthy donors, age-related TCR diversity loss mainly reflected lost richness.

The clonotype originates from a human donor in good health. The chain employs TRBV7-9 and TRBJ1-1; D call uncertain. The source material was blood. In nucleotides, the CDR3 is TGTGCCAGCAGCCCCCACAGCGGAATCGCAGGAACCATGAACACTGAAGCTTTCTTT. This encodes CASSPHSGIAGTMNTEAFF.